The following is a T cell receptor (beta chain) sequence with its context. The data originate from a study of blood T cell repertoires in COVID-19. Per the study methods: Researchers report that nucleated cell counts were estimated from reference gene primer amplification. Measured with immunoSEQ multiplex PCR; TCRdb has only the in-frame clones, and not every one. The V and J calls and clone size are taken from that table; D and trimming were inferred from the DNA. The sample holds about 370,000 clones; more than 70% are singletons and the top ten take around 3%. The sequence was obtained from a young woman with COVID-19, enrolled during active disease. Source material: peripheral blood.

CDR3 protein: CASSPGGTSTDTQYF. In nucleotides, the CDR3 is TGTGCCAGCAGCCCGGGAGGGACTAGCACAGATACGCAGTATTTT. The chain combines TRBV5-4 with TRBJ2-3; 8 nucleotides agree with TRBD2. CDR1 is SGHNT, CDR2 YYREEE, per germline (reference sequence). This CDR3 contains 15 residues. With V trimmed by 4 bases and J by 0 bases, 4 bases remained unmatched.